The 13 T cell receptor beta chains in this list originate from one sample, sequenced in a study of neurological immune-mediated disorders. Via MiXCR, TCRdb re-called the 5' RACE reads, giving one row per CDR3 protein. This table has 50,000 or so distinct CDR3 sequences, roughly 3.5% appearing once. Sequencing was carried out using PBMCs. Every receptor here comes from a man younger than 40 with multiple sclerosis.

This clonotype was counted many times. This sequence joins TRBV20-1 and TRBJ1-4; no clear D gene. V was trimmed by 2 bases and J by 4 bases, leaving 11 bases between them. CDR1 is DFQATT and CDR2 is SNEGSKA in the germline V gene (reference sequence). CDR3 size: 14 residues. The CDR3 loop reads CSARRAENNEKLFF. CDR3 sequence (DNA): TGCAGTGCTAGAAGGGCGGAAAATAATGAAAAACTGTTTTTT.

In this sample, this clonotype turned up many times. The chain links TRBV2 to TRBJ2-7, with 9 nucleotides matching TRBD1. With 5 bases clipped from V and 3 bases from J, the junction kept 11 bases outside the gene matches. This CDR3 is built from 16 residues. The V gene's germline CDR1 is SNHLY and CDR2 FYNNEI. The CDR3: CASSLGGTGKRYEQYF. DNA for the CDR3: TGTGCCAGCAGTTTGGGGGGGACAGGGAAACGCTACGAGCAGTACTTC.

This clonotype was seen many times. The genes are TRBV9 and TRBJ2-5; D remains unclear. Germline V gives CDR1 SGDLS, CDR2 YYNGEE. V lost 4 bases and J lost 5, with 15 bases in between. This CDR3 is 14 amino acids long. The CDR3 sequence is CASSPRGHEETQYF. The CDR3 DNA is TGTGCCAGCAGCCCCCGAGGTCACGAGGAGACCCAGTACTTC.

This clonotype has at least ten counts. The chain couples TRBV20-1 to TRBJ2-1; D may be TRBD1 (6 bases). The CDR3 has 15 residues. Germline V CDR1 and CDR2: DFQATT, SNEGSKA (reference sequence). Trimming shortened V by 5 bases and J by 0 bases, and 14 bases separated the two germline ends. CDR3 loop: CSAPDRLSSYNEQFF. CDR3 DNA sequence: TGCAGTGCTCCTGACAGGTTGAGCTCCTACAATGAGCAGTTCTTC.

At least ten counts were recorded for this clonotype. V usage is TRBV2 and J usage is TRBJ1-5; a possible D gene is TRBD1 (6 bases). Germline CDR1 SNHLY, CDR2 FYNNEI. The CDR3 has 15 residues. Between the trimmed V and J ends, which lost 0 bases and 7 bases, there was a span of 13 bases. CDR3 coding DNA: TGTGCCAGCAGTGAAGCGCGGGGGGCTGGGCAGCCCCAGCATTTT. The encoded protein is CASSEARGAGQPQHF.

This clonotype occurred many times. This sequence joins TRBV20-1 and TRBJ2-1; 13 bases agree with TRBD2. The V gene's germline CDR1 is DFQATT and CDR2 SNEGSKA (reference sequence). CDR3 length: 16 residues. Trimming at V came to 1 base and at J to 5 bases, leaving 5 bases not matched to a gene. The CDR3 DNA reads as TGCAGTGCTAGAGTAGGGACTAGCGGGAAGCACAATGAGCAGTTCTTC. It codes for CSARVGTSGKHNEQFF.

On this clonotype: Since a much larger clone is just one base distant, this may be a read error. The rearrangement joins TRBV7-8 to TRBJ2-7; 7 bases map to TRBD2. Unmatched junction bases numbered 10, after V lost 5 bases and J lost 3 bases. This CDR3 region has 15 residues. The germline V gene encodes CDR1 SGHVS and CDR2 FQNEAQ. This CDR3 reads CASSIRTRGNYEQYF. CDR3 DNA sequence: TGTGCCAGCAGCATACGGACTAGAGGTAACTACGAGCAGTACTTC. The full variable domain, completed using reference TRBV7-8 and TRBJ2-7, is GAGVSQSPRYKVAKRGQDVALRCDPISGHVSLFWYQQALGQGPEFLTYFQNEAQLDKSGLPSDRFFAERPEGSVSTLKIQRTQQEDSAVYLCASSIRTRGNYEQYFGPGTRLTVT.

This chain joins TRBV19 and TRBJ1-1, with 7 bases aligning to TRBD1. CDR1 and CDR2 (germline): LNHDA, SQIVND (reference sequence). The CDR3 length is 13 residues. The V segment lost 6 bases and the J segment 3 bases; nucleotides outside the gene matches: 4. Here the CDR3 DNA reads TGTGCCAGTAGGAACACAGGGGACACTGAAGCTTTCTTT. This translates into CASRNTGDTEAFF.

This clonotype has a count of ten or more. J is TRBJ2-5 and V is TRBV29-1; 8 bases fit TRBD2. V was pared by 1 base and J by 4 bases, with 11 bases of the junction left unmatched. The CDR3 is 16 amino acids. From germline, CDR1 is SQVTM and CDR2 ANQGSEA. CDR3 coding DNA: TGCAGCGTTGAAGCCCTCCGGGAGGGTTGGAGAGAGACCCAGTACTTC. This translates into CSVEALREGWRETQYF.

This clonotype was observed many times. The rearrangement uses TRBV14 and TRBJ2-5; no definite D call. Germline-derived CDR1 and CDR2 are SGHDN and FVKESK. This CDR3 contains 15 residues. The V gene lost 0 bases and the J gene lost 5 bases, with 13 bases spanning the gap. CDR3: CASSQEGRSLETQYF. CDR3 in DNA: TGTGCCAGCAGCCAAGAGGGCAGATCGTTGGAGACCCAGTACTTC.

This clonotype is judged medium-sized (0.01 to 0.1%). The rearrangement uses TRBV20-1 and TRBJ2-7; TRBD2 matches at 15 bases. With V trimmed by 1 base and J by 2 bases, 3 bases remained unmatched. This CDR3 has 16 amino acids. CDR1 is DFQATT, CDR2 SNEGSKA, per germline (reference sequence). The CDR3 region is CSARGTSGRAAYEQYF. In DNA form, the CDR3 reads TGCAGTGCTAGAGGGACTAGCGGGAGGGCGGCCTACGAGCAGTACTTC.

This clonotype was observed at least ten times. This chain joins TRBV5-1 and TRBJ2-5; D remains ambiguous. Germline V lookup: CDR1 SGHRS, CDR2 YFSETQ. The CDR3 runs to 11 residues. Trimming stripped 4 bases from V and 11 bases from J, with 12 bases between. Here the CDR3 reads CASSPDRRQYF. The CDR3 coding sequence is TGCGCCAGCAGCCCGGACCGTCGTCAGTACTTC.

This clonotype was counted at least ten times. The V call is TRBV5-1, the J call TRBJ1-4, with D tentatively TRBD1 (6 bases). V lost 1 base to trimming and J lost 10 bases, with 14 bases between them. The germline gives CDR1 SGHRS, CDR2 YFSETQ. The CDR3 contains 14 residues. CDR3 nucleotides: TGCGCCAGCAGCTTGAGGGCGGACAGTGGAAAACTGTTTTTT. Amino acid sequence: CASSLRADSGKLFF.